These 23 T cell receptor beta chains were sequenced from one sample in a study of early T cells in non-severe SARS-CoV-2 infection. TCRdb redid the calling of the 5' RACE reads with MiXCR, one entry per CDR3 protein. This repertoire shows around 61,000 distinct CDR3 sequences, roughly 12% found once; its top ten account for 2.9%. Material: whole blood. The receptors shown here come from an adult who was a healthcare worker with PCR-confirmed SARS-CoV-2 infection or an uninfected control (not recorded which).

This clonotype was detected ten times or more. The V gene is TRBV7-8, the J gene TRBJ1-1; D perhaps matches TRBD1 (5 bases). Germline V gene data show CDR1 as SGHVS and CDR2 as FQNEAQ. CDR3 length: 15 residues. Trimming pared 5 bases from V and 5 bases from J, leaving 18 bases between. CDR3 in DNA: TGTGCCAGCAGCCCGACCTGGGAGGGGCTGACTGAAGCTTTCTTT. This encodes CASSPTWEGLTEAFF.

This clonotype was counted only a few times. This chain uses TRBV9 with TRBJ1-4, with D tentatively TRBD1 (5 bases). V dropped 4 bases and J dropped 6 bases, with 16 bases sitting between them. CDR1 is SGDLS and CDR2 is YYNGEE in the germline V gene. This CDR3 has 15 residues. CDR3 protein: CASSSRRDLDEKLFF. CDR3 bases: TGTGCCAGCAGCTCGCGACGGGACCTTGATGAAAAACTGTTTTTT.

This chain links TRBV29-1 with TRBJ2-1; TRBD1 might be the D (5 bases). The CDR3 totals 16 residues. Germline V gene data show CDR1 as SQVTM and CDR2 as ANQGSEA. V gave up 7 bases and J gave up 0 bases, with 19 bases separating them. Here the CDR3 reads CSARKGFDISYNEQFF. The CDR3 DNA reads TGCAGCGCCCGAAAGGGGTTTGACATCTCCTACAATGAGCAGTTCTTC.

This clonotype turned up a few times. The chain recombines TRBV7-8 with TRBJ2-7; no definite D call. The CDR3 runs to 14 residues. Trimming shortened V by 5 bases and J by 2 bases, and 13 bases separated the two germline ends. Germline V CDR1 and CDR2: SGHVS, FQNEAQ. CDR3 region: CASSQTSKAYEQYF. CDR3 nucleotide sequence: TGTGCCAGCAGCCAAACCAGCAAGGCCTACGAGCAGTACTTC.

The V and J genes are TRBV3-1 and TRBJ2-7; 7 bases agree with TRBD1. The germline CDR1 and CDR2 sequences are LGHDT and YNNKEL (reference sequence). Trimming removed 1 base from V and 1 base from J; junction bases left unmatched: 4. The CDR3 extends over 15 amino acids. The CDR3 reads CASSQGPRGSYEQYF. In nucleotides, the CDR3 is TGTGCCAGCAGCCAAGGGCCCAGGGGGTCCTACGAGCAGTACTTC.

This clonotype was counted many times. This chain connects TRBV12-3 or TRBV12-4 to TRBJ2-1; D unclear. The CDR3 spans 13 residues. V was pared by 10 bases and J by 3 bases, with 13 bases between. The DNA for the CDR3 is TGTGCCATGCAGGCAAGAAGCTACAATGAGCAGTTCTTC. This gives the protein CAMQARSYNEQFF.

This clonotype showed up many times. The chain has TRBV11-2 and TRBJ1-1, with TRBD1 matching 9 bases. The CDR3 length is 16 residues. With 3 bases clipped from V and 2 bases from J, the junction kept 7 bases outside the gene matches. The germline CDR1 and CDR2 sequences are SGHAT and FQNNGV. Here the CDR3 reads CASSLGTGRFNTEAFF. The CDR3, as DNA: TGTGCCAGCAGCTTGGGGACAGGGCGATTCAACACTGAAGCTTTCTTT. Filled out from reference TRBV11-2 and TRBJ1-1, the complete variable domain reads EAGVAQSPRYKIIEKRQSVAFWCNPISGHATLYWYQQILGQGPKLLIQFQNNGVVDDSQLPKDRFSAERLKGVDSTLKIQPAKLEDSAVYLCASSLGTGRFNTEAFFGQGTRLTVV.

This clonotype was recorded many times. This sequence joins TRBV3-1 and TRBJ2-1; TRBD2 aligns across 12 bases. Germline loops: CDR1 LGHDT, CDR2 YNNKEL (reference sequence). This CDR3 spans 16 amino acids. J was trimmed by 10 bases and V by 4 bases; bases with no gene match: 11. Here the CDR3 DNA reads TGTGCCAGCAGCCTACACATCGGGACTAGCGGGCCCGAGCAGTTCTTC. Translating gives CASSLHIGTSGPEQFF.

The rearrangement uses TRBV2 and TRBJ2-6; 7 bases are a match to TRBD1. Germline V gene sequence: CDR1 SNHLY, CDR2 FYNNEI. V shed 4 bases and J 8 bases; nucleotides not matched to a gene: 5. CDR3 length equals 14 residues. The CDR3 sequence is CASSAQGVTNVLTF. Here the CDR3 DNA reads TGTGCCAGCAGTGCGCAGGGGGTAACCAACGTCCTGACTTTC.

The chain is built from TRBV10-1 and TRBJ1-1, with no clear D. The germline CDR1 and CDR2 sequences are WNHNN and SYGVQD (reference sequence). The CDR3 spans 13 residues. The V end was cut by 3 bases, the J end by 5 bases, with 10 bases between. CDR3 sequence: CASSDHSGTEAFF. Here the CDR3 DNA reads TGCGCCAGCAGTGACCACAGCGGGACTGAAGCTTTCTTT.

This clonotype was seen many times. The rearrangement uses TRBV2 and TRBJ1-2; D uncertain. Germline-derived CDR1 and CDR2 are SNHLY and FYNNEI. The V end lost 2 bases, the J end lost 0 bases, and 7 bases lay between the germline ends. This CDR3 has 14 residues. The CDR3 coding sequence is TGTGCCAGCAGTGAACAGAATTCTAACTATGGCTACACCTTC. Amino acids: CASSEQNSNYGYTF.

This chain joins TRBV5-5 and TRBJ1-5; maybe TRBD1 (5 bases). The germline CDR1 and CDR2 sequences are SGHKS and YYEKEE (reference sequence). The CDR3 totals 15 residues. The V gene lost 0 bases and the J gene lost 2 bases, with 9 bases spanning the gap. The DNA of the CDR3 is TGTGCCAGCAGCTTGGCGGGGCTCCGCAATCAGCCCCAGCATTTT. It specifies CASSLAGLRNQPQHF. Full variable domain (rest looked up from reference TRBV5-5 and TRBJ1-5): DAGVTQSPTHLIKTRGQQVTLRCSPISGHKSVSWYQQVLGQGPQFIFQYYEKEERGRGNFPDRFSARQFPNYSSELNVNALLLGDSALYLCASSLAGLRNQPQHFGDGTRLSIL.

There are a few counts of this clonotype. V is TRBV28 and J is TRBJ2-7; D remains ambiguous. V gave up 7 bases and J gave up 6 bases, with 13 bases separating them. The CDR3 length is 12 residues. CDR1 and CDR2 from the germline V gene are MDHEN and SYDVKM. Here the CDR3 reads CASKHRLGEQYF. The CDR3, as DNA: TGTGCCAGCAAGCACCGCTTAGGCGAGCAGTACTTC.

At least ten counts were recorded for this clonotype. The V and J genes are TRBV19 and TRBJ2-1; TRBD2 matches 11 bases. This CDR3 comprises 14 residues. V was clipped by 4 bases and J by 11 bases; unmatched bases: 7. CDR1 is LNHDA and CDR2 is SQIVND in the germline V gene (reference sequence). This chain's CDR3 is CASSRTSGPPKQFF. The CDR3 DNA sequence: TGTGCCAGTAGTAGGACTAGCGGGCCTCCTAAGCAGTTCTTC.

This sequence joins TRBV11-1 and TRBJ2-1; TRBD1 matches 7 bases. CDR1 is SGHAT and CDR2 is FQDESV in the germline V gene (reference sequence). J gave up 7 bases and V 7 bases, and 10 bases lay outside the gene matches. This CDR3 is 14 amino acids long. The CDR3 DNA is TGTGCCAGCACCGCGACAGGGTCTAGGAATGAGCAGTTCTTC. It codes for CASTATGSRNEQFF.

This clonotype was counted many times. The CDR3 is CASSLEVGGNEQYF. In DNA, the CDR3 is TGTGCCAGCAGCTTAGAAGTAGGGGGGAACGAGCAGTACTTC. The chain uses TRBV7-6 and TRBJ2-7; D might be TRBD1 or TRBD2, each matching 6 bases. This CDR3 spans 14 amino acids. V lost 1 base and J lost 5, with 12 bases in between. Germline V lookup: CDR1 SGHVS, CDR2 FNYEAQ. The full variable domain, in which reference TRBV7-6 and TRBJ2-7 provide the parts outside the CDR3, is GAGVSQSPRYKVTKRGQDVALRCDPISGHVSLYWYRQALGQGPEFLTYFNYEAQQDKSGLPNDRFSAERPEGSISTLTIQRTEQRDSAMYRCASSLEVGGNEQYFGPGTRLTVT.

This clonotype was recorded many times. V is TRBV7-6 and J is TRBJ2-1, with TRBD2 matching over 7 bases. The CDR3 runs to 15 residues. Germline V CDR1 and CDR2: SGHVS, FNYEAQ. With V trimmed by 5 bases and J by 7 bases, 11 bases remained unmatched. The CDR3 reads CASSPVPMGGNEQFF. CDR3 coding DNA: TGTGCCAGCAGCCCCGTTCCAATGGGGGGGAATGAGCAGTTCTTC. The variable domain in full, completed from reference TRBV7-6 and TRBJ2-1, reads GAGVSQSPRYKVTKRGQDVALRCDPISGHVSLYWYRQALGQGPEFLTYFNYEAQQDKSGLPNDRFSAERPEGSISTLTIQRTEQRDSAMYRCASSPVPMGGNEQFFGPGTRLTVL.

In its sample, this clonotype was seen a few times. The chain carries TRBV28 and TRBJ1-5; D remains unclear. The V and J ends lost 5 bases and 0 bases respectively, with 14 bases between them. The CDR3 loop spans 16 amino acids. Germline loops: CDR1 MDHEN, CDR2 SYDVKM. The chain's CDR3 is CASSPLPLGSNQPQHF. The CDR3 nucleotides are TGTGCCAGCAGTCCCTTGCCCCTTGGTAGCAATCAGCCCCAGCATTTT. The variable domain in full, with the rest retrieved from reference TRBV28 and TRBJ1-5, is DVKVTQSSRYLVKRTGEKVFLECVQDMDHENMFWYRQDPGLGLRLIYFSYDVKMKEKGDIPEGYSVSREKKERFSLILESASTNQTSMYLCASSPLPLGSNQPQHFGDGTRLSIL.

The genes are TRBV27 and TRBJ2-1; 14 bases map to TRBD2. The germline gives CDR1 MNHEY, CDR2 SMNVEV (reference sequence). The ends lost 6 bases at V and 9 bases at J; junction bases unmatched: 7. This CDR3 contains 15 residues. The CDR3, as DNA: TGTGCCAGCAGCCGGGGGACTAGCGGGAGTGGTGAGCAGTTCTTC. Translation gives CASSRGTSGSGEQFF.

This clonotype came up many times. The chain joins TRBV29-1 to TRBJ1-2; D gene ambiguous. Germline CDR1 is SQVTM and CDR2 is ANQGSEA. The ends were cut back, 3 bases at V and 2 bases at J, with 7 bases in the middle. CDR3 length equals 12 residues. CDR3 protein: CSVEEANYGYTF. The DNA for the CDR3 is TGCAGCGTTGAGGAGGCGAACTATGGCTACACCTTC.

This clonotype was observed a single time. The gene calls are TRBV29-1 and TRBJ1-1; no clear D gene. V was clipped by 3 bases and J by 5 bases, with 13 bases between them. The CDR3 has 13 residues. CDR1 SQVTM and CDR2 ANQGSEA come from the germline V gene. The CDR3 bases are TGCAGCGTTGAGGGCAGGTTGGTAACTGAAGCTTTCTTT. It codes for CSVEGRLVTEAFF.

This clonotype came up many times. The rearrangement uses TRBV7-2 and TRBJ2-3, with TRBD2 matching 9 bases. Germline CDR1 reads SGHTA; CDR2 reads FQGNSA. The CDR3 spans 16 residues. V was clipped by 6 bases and J by 3 bases; unmatched bases: 10. CDR3 coding DNA: TGTGCCAGCAGACCTATCGGACTAGCGACTACAGATACGCAGTATTTT. It translates to CASRPIGLATTDTQYF.

This clonotype was recorded many times. J is TRBJ1-1 and V is TRBV12-3 or TRBV12-4; D unresolved. V lost 2 bases to trimming and J lost 2 bases, with 9 bases between them. The CDR3 is 14 amino acids. In DNA, the CDR3 is TGTGCCAGCAGTTTATGGCAGTCAAACACTGAAGCTTTCTTT. Encoded protein: CASSLWQSNTEAFF.